This record concerns one T cell receptor (beta chain) sequence. CDR1 is SGHDT, CDR2 YYEEEE, per germline. This CDR3 has 17 amino acids. Deletions cut 1 base from V and 5 bases from J, with 22 bases between. These data are taken from a study of cytomegalovirus exposure and HLA in healthy donors. The PCR employed 60 Vbeta primers together with 13 Jbeta primers. Repertoires were generated with immunoSEQ multiplex PCR, while TCRdb's copy carries only in-frame clones and drops some. The sample lists some 110,000 clones, around 75% occurring once. Input material: PBMCs. The J gene is TRBJ2-7, the V gene TRBV5-6, with D perhaps matching TRBD1 (6 bases). The TCR originated in a man aged 25-40 years in good health and CMV-seronegative. The CDR3 loop is CASSLYGTGTKVDEQYF. In DNA form, the CDR3 reads TGTGCCAGCAGCTTGTACGGGACCGGGACAAAAGTGGACGAGCAGTACTTC.